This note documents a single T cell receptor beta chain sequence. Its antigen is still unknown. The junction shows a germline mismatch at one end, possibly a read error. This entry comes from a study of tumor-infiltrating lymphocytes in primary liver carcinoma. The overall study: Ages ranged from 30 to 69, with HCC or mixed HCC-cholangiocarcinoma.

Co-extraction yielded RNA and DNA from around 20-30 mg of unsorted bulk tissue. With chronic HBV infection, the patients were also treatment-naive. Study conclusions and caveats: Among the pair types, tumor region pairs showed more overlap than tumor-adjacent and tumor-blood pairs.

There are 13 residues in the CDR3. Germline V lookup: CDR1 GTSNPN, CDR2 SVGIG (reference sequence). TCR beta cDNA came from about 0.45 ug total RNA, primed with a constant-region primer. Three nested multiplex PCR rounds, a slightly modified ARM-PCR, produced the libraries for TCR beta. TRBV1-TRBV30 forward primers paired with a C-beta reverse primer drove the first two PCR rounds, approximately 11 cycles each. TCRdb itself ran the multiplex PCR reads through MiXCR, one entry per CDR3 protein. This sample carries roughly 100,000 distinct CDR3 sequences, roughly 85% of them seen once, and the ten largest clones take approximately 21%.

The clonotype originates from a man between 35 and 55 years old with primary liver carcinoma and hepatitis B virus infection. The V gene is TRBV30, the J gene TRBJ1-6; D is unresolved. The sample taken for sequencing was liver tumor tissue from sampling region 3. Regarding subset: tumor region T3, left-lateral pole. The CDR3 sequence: CAWSTVNNSPLYF. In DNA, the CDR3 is TGTGCCTGGAGTACAGTTAATAATTCACCCCTCTACTTT.